A selection of T cell receptor beta chains follows, all from one sample in a study of cytomegalovirus exposure and HLA in healthy donors. TCRdb keeps only in-frame clones here, not all; method: immunoSEQ multiplex PCR. The sample records about 77,000 clones, roughly 74% being singletons. Sample: PBMCs. These receptors were collected from a man aged 35-49 years in good health and CMV-seronegative. The CDR3 runs from the conserved cysteine through the conserved F or W. D genes are given only for firm matches.

V gene	D gene	J gene	CDR3 protein	CDR3 DNA
TRBV11-2	TRBD1	TRBJ1-2	CASSLAGDRGNYGYTF	TGTGCCAGCAGCTTGGCCGGCGACAGGGGGAACTATGGCTACACCTTC
TRBV28	TRBD1	TRBJ1-5	CASSFGGGVSNQPQHF	TGTGCCAGCAGTTTTGGAGGGGGCGTCAGCAATCAGCCCCAGCATTTT
TRBV7-2	TRBD1	TRBJ1-2	CASSLDGTGDYGYTF	TGTGCCAGCAGCTTAGATGGGACAGGGGACTATGGCTACACCTTC
TRBV11-1	NA	TRBJ2-7	CASSLETGSSYEQYF	TGTGCCAGCAGCTTAGAGACTGGGAGCTCCTACGAGCAGTACTTC
TRBV9	NA	TRBJ1-6	CASSPQELPGAPLHF	TGTGCCAGCAGCCCCCAGGAGCTGCCAGGGGCACCCCTCCACTTT
TRBV29-1	NA	TRBJ1-1	CSVEGQINTEAFF	TGCAGCGTTGAAGGGCAGATTAACACTGAAGCTTTCTTT
TRBV4-2	TRBD1	TRBJ1-1	CASRKGTGTLMNTEAFF	TGTGCCAGCCGTAAAGGGACAGGGACCCTTATGAACACTGAAGCTTTCTTT
TRBV4-2	NA	TRBJ1-5	CASSQELEAPQHF	TGTGCCAGCAGCCAGGAGTTAGAGGCGCCCCAGCATTTT
TRBV19	NA	TRBJ1-2	CASSIAEQSGYTF	TGTGCCAGTAGTATAGCTGAGCAAAGTGGCTACACCTTC
TRBV19	NA	TRBJ1-1	CASSIDRKNTEAFF	TGTGCCAGTAGTATAGACAGGAAGAACACTGAAGCTTTCTTT